The rows below give T cell receptor beta chains drawn from one sample of a study of T cells in Graves' hyperthyroidism and ophthalmopathy. Each CDR3 protein gets one entry after TCRdb re-called the multiplex PCR reads with MiXCR. The data show 450,000 to 550,000 distinct CDR3 sequences, roughly a quarter seen once. The sample consisted of blood. The receptors were gathered from a woman in her 30s with Graves' ophthalmopathy. The CDR3 runs from the conserved cysteine through the conserved F or W. D genes are given only for firm matches. Some rows mark clone size as missing; the rest say once, few, many or name a class of expanded clone.

d_gene	abundance	j_gene	v_gene	CDR3nt	CDR3aa
.	many	TRBJ2-5	TRBV6-5	TGTGCCAGCAGTTACTACACGGGAACCCAGTACTTC	CASSYYTGTQYF
.	few	TRBJ2-4	TRBV20-1	TGCAGTGCTGGCGGGAAAAACATTCAGTACTTC	CSAGGKNIQYF
.	many	TRBJ1-5	TRBV20-1	TGCAGTGCTAGAGAGATATGGGGTGGGGGTGGAGAGCGTAGGAATCAGCCCCAGCATTTT	CSAREIWGGGGERRNQPQHF
TRBD1	many	TRBJ1-1	TRBV27	TGTGCAGCCCGGGACAGGGCTTCTGAAGCTTTCTTT	CAARDRASEAFF
.	.	TRBJ2-6	TRBV6-2/TRBV6-3	TGTGCCAGCAACCCCCCAGTGACAAAGAGCTCTGGGGCCAACGTCCTGACTTTC	CASNPPVTKSSGANVLTF
.	few	TRBJ1-5	TRBV2	TGTGCTACTGTGCAGGAGTTGAATCAGCCCCAGCATTTT	CATVQELNQPQHF
TRBD1	once	TRBJ2-7	TRBV11-2	TGTGCCAGCATTCGGGACAGGCTCGGAGAGCAGTACTTC	CASIRDRLGEQYF
.	many	TRBJ2-2	TRBV20-1	TGCAGTGCTGAGGCCGGATTACGGAGGGACACCGGGGAGCTGTTTTTT	CSAEAGLRRDTGELFF
.	few	TRBJ2-7	TRBV28	TGTGCCAGCAGTTTAGCTGCCCGGGGGGAGCAGTACTTC	CASSLAARGEQYF
TRBD1	many	TRBJ1-1	TRBV6-5	TGTGCCAGCAGATATCCAGGGGGAAACACTGAAGCTTTCTTT	CASRYPGGNTEAFF
.	.	TRBJ2-7	TRBV20-1	TGCAGTGCTAGAGAAAGTAGGGTAAGCTCCTACGAGCAGTACTTC	CSARESRVSSYEQYF
.	.	TRBJ2-5	TRBV7-2	TGTGCCAGCAGGAGGGGGGCGGGAGAAGAGACCCAGTACTTC	CASRRGAGEETQYF
.	.	TRBJ1-1	TRBV12-3/TRBV12-4	TGTGCCAGCAGCCTCGCAGGGGAGAAGGTTTACACTGAAGCTTTCTTT	CASSLAGEKVYTEAFF
.	few	TRBJ1-2	TRBV15	TGTGCCACCAGCAGAGTAATGGACAGTCAAAGTCACTATGGCTACACCTTC	CATSRVMDSQSHYGYTF
.	many	TRBJ2-7	TRBV6-2/TRBV6-3	TGTGCCAGCAGCGGGACGGTCTACGAGCAGTACTTC	CASSGTVYEQYF
.	.	TRBJ1-1	TRBV6-2/TRBV6-3	TGTGCCAGCAGTCAGATAGCAGGGGCGGGCACTGAAGCTTTCTTT	CASSQIAGAGTEAFF
.	many	TRBJ1-5	TRBV7-2	TGTGCCAGCAGCTTTCAGGGGATTGGCAATCAGCTCCAGCATTTT	CASSFQGIGNQLQHF
.	.	TRBJ1-1	TRBV15	TGTGCCACCAGGACCCCCCGGGTTGGATCACGGGGCACTGAAGCTTTCTTT	CATRTPRVGSRGTEAFF
.	once	TRBJ1-5	TRBV6-1	TGTGCCAGCATCGAAAACGGAAATCAGCCCCAGCATTTT	CASIENGNQPQHF
.	.	TRBJ1-1	TRBV20-1	TGCAGTGCTGAGCCCCGGGACGTCTTTGAAGCTTTCTTT	CSAEPRDVFEAFF
.	many	TRBJ1-2	TRBV27	TGTGCCAGCAGTTTAGCCAGGGGAAGGGCTAACTATGGCTACACCTTC	CASSLARGRANYGYTF
.	.	TRBJ2-2	TRBV12-3/TRBV12-4	TGTGCCAGCAGTACGGACGGCTACACCGGGGAGCTGTTTTTT	CASSTDGYTGELFF
.	many	TRBJ1-3	TRBV6-2/TRBV6-3	TGTGCCAGCAGTTACTCGATTTTTGCACAAGCGTCTGGAAACACCATATATTTT	CASSYSIFAQASGNTIYF
.	once	TRBJ2-2	TRBV6-1	TGTGCCAGCAGTCTGCTACAGAACACCGGGGAGCTGTTTTTT	CASSLLQNTGELFF
.	.	TRBJ1-2	TRBV20-1	TGCAGTGCTTCCCCGGACAGTCCCTATGGCTACACCTTC	CSASPDSPYGYTF
TRBD2	.	TRBJ2-7	TRBV9	TGTGCCAGCAGCGGGACTAGCGGGAGGTACGAGCAGTACTTC	CASSGTSGRYEQYF
.	.	TRBJ2-7	TRBV6-5	TGTGCCAGCAGTTACTCGGCAGGAGTGGGTTACGAGCAGTACTTC	CASSYSAGVGYEQYF
TRBD1	many	TRBJ2-5	TRBV24-1	TGTGCCACCAGTACCGGAACAGGGGGCGGGGAGACCCAGTACTTC	CATSTGTGGGETQYF
TRBD1	many	TRBJ1-2	TRBV2	TGTGCCAGCAGTCTAAAAAGGGACAGCGCGAACTATGGCTACACCTTC	CASSLKRDSANYGYTF
TRBD2	.	TRBJ2-2	TRBV20-1	TGCAGTGCTAGAGATTACACTAGCGGTTCGAACACCGGGGAGCTGTTTTTT	CSARDYTSGSNTGELFF
.	.	TRBJ1-5	TRBV6-2/TRBV6-3	TGTGCCAGCCGATCCGGTGGGTCTGATCAGCCCCAGCATTTT	CASRSGGSDQPQHF
TRBD1	.	TRBJ2-2	TRBV19	TGTGCCAGTAGTCCAGGACAGGGAGAAGGATCCGGGGAGCTGTTTTTT	CASSPGQGEGSGELFF
.	many	TRBJ2-4	TRBV6-1	TGTGCCAGCAGCGCCGGACGATTCCCCCTCTTAGCCAAAAACATTCAGTACTTC	CASSAGRFPLLAKNIQYF
.	few	TRBJ1-2	TRBV25-1	TGTGCCAGCAGTTCGTACAGGGCTAACTATGGCTACACCTTC	CASSSYRANYGYTF
TRBD1	few	TRBJ1-2	TRBV20-1	TGCAGTGCGGGGACAGGGGACAACTATGGCTACACCTTC	CSAGTGDNYGYTF
.	many	TRBJ2-5	TRBV11-2	TGTGCCAGCAGCTTCGATCTGGCGACCCAGTACTTC	CASSFDLATQYF
TRBD1	many	TRBJ1-2	TRBV12-3/TRBV12-4	TGTGCCAGCAGTTTTTCCGACAGGGACTATGGCTACACCTTC	CASSFSDRDYGYTF
.	many	TRBJ1-2	TRBV20-1	TGCAGTGCTAGAGCCTGGGAGTATGGCTACACCTTC	CSARAWEYGYTF
.	many	TRBJ1-3	TRBV6-1	TGTGCCAGCATCAAAGGCCAAGCCTCTGGAAACACCATATATTTT	CASIKGQASGNTIYF
TRBD2	few	TRBJ2-7	TRBV11-3	TGTGCCAGCAGCTTAGTGGGGACTAGCGGGCGCGAGCAGTACTTC	CASSLVGTSGREQYF
.	many	TRBJ2-5	TRBV14	TGTGCCAGCAGCCAAGTAGGAGGGTCGGAGACCCAGTACTTC	CASSQVGGSETQYF